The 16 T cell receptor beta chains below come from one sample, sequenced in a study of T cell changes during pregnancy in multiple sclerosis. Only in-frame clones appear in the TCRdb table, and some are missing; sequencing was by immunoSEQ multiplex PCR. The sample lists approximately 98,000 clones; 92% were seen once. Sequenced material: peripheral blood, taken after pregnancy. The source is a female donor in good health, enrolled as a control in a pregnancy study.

The CDR3 nucleotides are TGTGCCAGCAGTGGACAGGGTTTAGATACGCAGTATTTT. This sequence encodes CASSGQGLDTQYF. This rearrangement joins TRBV6-6 to TRBJ2-3; TRBD1 matches at 8 bases. The CDR3 has 13 amino acids. CDR1 is MNHNY and CDR2 is SVGAGI in the germline V gene (reference sequence). The J segment lost 5 bases and the V segment lost 5 bases, leaving 3 bases of the junction unmatched.

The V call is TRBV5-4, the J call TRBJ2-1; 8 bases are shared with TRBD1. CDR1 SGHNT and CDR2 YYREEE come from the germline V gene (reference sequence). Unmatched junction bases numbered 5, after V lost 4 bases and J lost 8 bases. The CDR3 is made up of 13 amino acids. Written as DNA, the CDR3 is TGTGCCAGCAGCCCCTACAGGGGGGATGAGCAGTTCTTC. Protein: CASSPYRGDEQFF. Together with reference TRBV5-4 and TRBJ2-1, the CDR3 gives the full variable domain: ETGVTQSPTHLIKTRGQQVTLRCSSQSGHNTVSWYQQALGQGPQFIFQYYREEENGRGNFPPRFSGLQFPNYSSELNVNALELDDSALYLCASSPYRGDEQFFGPGTRLTVL.

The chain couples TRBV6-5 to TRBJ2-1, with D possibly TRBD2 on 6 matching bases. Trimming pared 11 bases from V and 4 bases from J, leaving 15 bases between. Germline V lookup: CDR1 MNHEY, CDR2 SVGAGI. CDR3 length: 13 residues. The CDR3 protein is CAGGSGPYNEQFF. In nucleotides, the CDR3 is TGTGCCGGGGGTAGCGGCCCTTACAATGAGCAGTTCTTC.

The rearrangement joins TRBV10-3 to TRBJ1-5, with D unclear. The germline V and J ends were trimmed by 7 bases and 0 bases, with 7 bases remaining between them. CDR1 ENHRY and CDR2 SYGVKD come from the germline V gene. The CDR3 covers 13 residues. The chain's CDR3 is CAINRDSNQPQHF. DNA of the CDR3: TGTGCCATCAATCGGGATAGCAATCAGCCCCAGCATTTT.

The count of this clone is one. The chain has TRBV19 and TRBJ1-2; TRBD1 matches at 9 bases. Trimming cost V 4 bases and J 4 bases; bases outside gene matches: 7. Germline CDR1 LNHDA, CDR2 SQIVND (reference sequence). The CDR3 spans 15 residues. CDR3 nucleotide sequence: TGTGCCAGTAGTACCCACAGGGGGCCGGGCTATGGCTACACCTTC. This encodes CASSTHRGPGYGYTF.

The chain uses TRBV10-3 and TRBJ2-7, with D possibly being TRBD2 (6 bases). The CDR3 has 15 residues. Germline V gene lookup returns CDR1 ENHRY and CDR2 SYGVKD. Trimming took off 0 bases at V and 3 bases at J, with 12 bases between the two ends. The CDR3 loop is CAISESGTRLYEQYF. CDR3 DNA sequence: TGTGCCATCAGTGAGTCTGGGACTCGCCTCTACGAGCAGTACTTC.

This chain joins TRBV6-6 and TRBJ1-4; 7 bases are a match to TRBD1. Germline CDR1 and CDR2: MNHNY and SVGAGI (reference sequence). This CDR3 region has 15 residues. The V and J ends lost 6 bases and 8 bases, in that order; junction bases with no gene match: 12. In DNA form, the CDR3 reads TGTGCCAGCAGAGCGAAGGACAGGAGGAGCGAAAAACTGTTTTTT. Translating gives CASRAKDRRSEKLFF.

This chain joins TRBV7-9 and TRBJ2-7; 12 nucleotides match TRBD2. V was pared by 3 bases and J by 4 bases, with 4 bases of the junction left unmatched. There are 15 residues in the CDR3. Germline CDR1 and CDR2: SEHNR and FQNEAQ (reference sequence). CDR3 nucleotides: TGTGCCAGCAGCTTTCTAGCGGGAGGGTTTTACGAGCAGTACTTC. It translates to CASSFLAGGFYEQYF.

The CDR3 reads CASSFYSYQETQYF. The CDR3 DNA is TGTGCCAGCAGTTTTTACAGCTACCAAGAGACCCAGTACTTC. The rearrangement joins TRBV28 to TRBJ2-5; D is ambiguous. This CDR3 spans 14 amino acids. The germline CDR1 and CDR2 sequences are MDHEN and SYDVKM. Trimming removed 3 bases at V and 0 bases at J, with 8 bases between.

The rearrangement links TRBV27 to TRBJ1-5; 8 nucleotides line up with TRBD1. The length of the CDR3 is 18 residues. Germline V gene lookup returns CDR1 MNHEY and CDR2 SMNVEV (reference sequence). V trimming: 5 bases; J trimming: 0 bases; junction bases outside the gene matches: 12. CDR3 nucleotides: TGTGCCAGCAGTCCCTGGACAGGGTTTGCGTATAGCAATCAGCCCCAGCATTTT. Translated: CASSPWTGFAYSNQPQHF.

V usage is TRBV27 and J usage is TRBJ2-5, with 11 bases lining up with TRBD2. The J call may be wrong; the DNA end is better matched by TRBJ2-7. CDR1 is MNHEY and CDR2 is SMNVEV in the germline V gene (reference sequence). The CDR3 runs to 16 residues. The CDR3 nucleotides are TGTGCCAGCAGTAGATTTAGCGGGAGGGCCGTCTACGAGCAGTACTTC. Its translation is CASSRFSGRAVYEQYF.

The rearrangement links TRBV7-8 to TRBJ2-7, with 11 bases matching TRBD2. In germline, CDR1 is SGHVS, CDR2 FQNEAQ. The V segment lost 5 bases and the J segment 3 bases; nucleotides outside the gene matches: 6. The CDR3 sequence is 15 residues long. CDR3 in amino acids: CASSGTSGLRYEQYF. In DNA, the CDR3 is TGTGCCAGCAGCGGGACTAGCGGTCTACGCTACGAGCAGTACTTC.

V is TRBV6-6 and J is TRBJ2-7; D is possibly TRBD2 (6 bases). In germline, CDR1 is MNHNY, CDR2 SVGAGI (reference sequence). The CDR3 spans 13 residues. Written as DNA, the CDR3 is TGTGTTGTCGGGGAGGCCACCCCCTACGAGCAGTACTTC. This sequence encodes CVVGEATPYEQYF.

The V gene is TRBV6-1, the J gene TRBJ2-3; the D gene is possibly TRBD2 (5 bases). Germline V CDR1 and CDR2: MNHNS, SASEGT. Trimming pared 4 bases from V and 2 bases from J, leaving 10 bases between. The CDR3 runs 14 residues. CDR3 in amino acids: CASSGGKDTDTQYF. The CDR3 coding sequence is TGTGCCAGCAGTGGAGGGAAGGACACAGATACGCAGTATTTT.

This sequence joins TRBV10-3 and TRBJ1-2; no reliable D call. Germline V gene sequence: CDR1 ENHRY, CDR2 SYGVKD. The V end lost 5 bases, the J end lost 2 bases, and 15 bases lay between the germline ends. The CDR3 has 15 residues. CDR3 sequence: CAISRQAPWNYGYTF. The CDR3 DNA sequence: TGTGCCATCAGTCGTCAGGCCCCCTGGAACTATGGCTACACCTTC.

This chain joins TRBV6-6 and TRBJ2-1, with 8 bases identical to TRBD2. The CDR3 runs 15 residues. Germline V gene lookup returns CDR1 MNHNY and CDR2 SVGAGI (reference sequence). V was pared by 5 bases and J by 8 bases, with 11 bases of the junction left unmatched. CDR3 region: CASSGLERERDEQFF. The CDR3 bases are TGTGCCAGCAGTGGACTTGAGCGGGAGAGGGATGAGCAGTTCTTC.